Given below is one TCR beta chain in context. Antigen specificity is unknown. Using quantitative 5'-RACE with molecular barcodes, the authors made TCR beta libraries. One entry per CDR3 protein, called by TCRdb with MiXCR from the 5' RACE reads. The sample has about 160,000 distinct CDR3 sequences; around 42% are singletons. Per the germline V gene, CDR1 is MGHRA and CDR2 is YSYEKL. The CDR3 extends over 14 amino acids. The V gene end was trimmed by 4 bases and the J gene end by 7 bases; junction bases not matched to a gene: 6. The sample originates from a study of CD8 T cells in ankylosing spondylitis. Study conclusions and caveats: Clones linked to disease were reported to show significant enrichment in matched ankylosing spondylitis synovial fluid. In synovial fluid and blood from reactive arthritis, some motif variants were previously reported. About 8 highly homologous variants formed a TCR beta motif that appeared characteristic of ankylosing spondylitis blood.

The TCR originated in a male donor with ankylosing spondylitis. Input material: synovial fluid, either unsorted or a sorted T cell fraction (not recorded which). The chain joins TRBV4-1 to TRBJ2-1; TRBD2 matches at 8 bases. CDR3 in amino acids: CASSLVAGRNEQFF. The CDR3 DNA is TGCGCCAGCAGCCTGGTAGCGGGGAGGAATGAGCAGTTCTTC.